The source of this T cell receptor beta chain is a study of siplizumab effects on memory and regulatory T cells. Regarding this clone: Its antigen is still unknown.

General study results and limits: Proliferating Tregs in siplizumab cultures were never verified as suppressive. Many proliferating CD4+ or CD8+ clones remained unclassified. Roughly 75-96% of them could not be assigned either a naive or a memory phenotype.

Germline trimming cut 6 bases from V and 5 bases from J; bases unmatched to any gene: 6. In germline, CDR1 is MNHNY, CDR2 SVGAGI (reference sequence). There are 13 residues in the CDR3. Using immunoSEQ multiplex PCR, the repertoire was profiled, and TCRdb retains in-frame clones only, with some absent. The repertoire consists of 85,000 to 130,000 clones, with approximately 93% occurring once and the leading ten covering 0.6% to 0.7%. This chain connects TRBV6-6 to TRBJ1-1; 7 bases align to TRBD1. The sample was Tregs sorted from blood. The clonotype comes from a human donor in good health. The CDR3 loop reads CASRYRGGTEAFF. CDR3 in DNA: TGTGCCAGCAGGTACAGGGGAGGGACTGAAGCTTTCTTT.